Listed below are T cell receptor beta chains from one sample, sequenced in a study of blood T cells in healthy people across ages. TCRdb reprocessed the 5' RACE reads via MiXCR and lists one record per CDR3 protein. The sample carries roughly 1.5 million distinct CDR3 sequences, 35% to 45% recorded once. Sequencing input: blood. Source of these receptors: a woman aged 18-30 years in good health. Both conserved end residues are trimmed from each CDR3. Fields, in order: J gene, V gene, D gene, CDR3 protein. The D gene is left open where the match is weak.

>TRBJ2-3|TRBV27|NA
ASSFSSSTDTQY
>TRBJ2-1|TRBV29-1|TRBD1
SVRDSAYNEQF
>TRBJ2-1|TRBV15|NA
ATSTGLNEQF
>TRBJ2-6|TRBV6-2/TRBV6-3|NA
ASSQGDAGGANVLT
>NA|TRBV20-1|TRBD2
SADPSGGAYNEQY
>TRBJ2-7|TRBV4-2|TRBD2
ASSQAGLAGAYEQY
>NA|TRBV7-9|TRBD1
ASSRNRGVYNEQY
>TRBJ2-1|TRBV15|TRBD2
ATSRDQRGYNEQF
>TRBJ2-1|TRBV4-3|TRBD1
ASSPTTPGQGHEQF
>TRBJ2-3|TRBV9|NA
ASSPILLDTQY
>TRBJ1-2|TRBV6-2/TRBV6-3|NA
ASTPVGRYNYGYT
>TRBJ2-3|TRBV7-2|NA
ASSAGQWSSGQY
>TRBJ1-3|TRBV7-9|NA
ASSLARQSSGNTIY
>TRBJ2-5|TRBV18|NA
ASSPGPGPTPETQY
>TRBJ2-3|TRBV2|TRBD2
ASRQRTSFADTQY
>TRBJ2-7|TRBV5-1|NA
ASSLYSRRRTYEQY
>TRBJ2-3|TRBV4-3|TRBD2
ASGKRGLAYGDTQY
>TRBJ2-7|TRBV15|TRBD2
ATSREAGTRSYEQY
>TRBJ2-7|TRBV30|TRBD1
AWSGDRTYEQY
>TRBJ2-1|TRBV15|TRBD2
ATSSTGTSIDEQF
>TRBJ2-1|TRBV21-1|NA
ASNRTVPSSYNEQF
>TRBJ2-3|TRBV7-2|TRBD2
ASSAPRGGTRTDTQY
>TRBJ1-1|TRBV27|TRBD1
ASRAGGTEAF
>TRBJ1-5|TRBV9|NA
ASSVDPDNNSNQPQH
>TRBJ1-5|TRBV6-2/TRBV6-3|NA
ASRMTRNQPQH
>TRBJ2-1|TRBV4-3|TRBD2
ASSQDAGRAWNEQV
>TRBJ2-3|TRBV20-1|NA
SGSGPDTQY
>TRBJ2-2|TRBV20-1|NA
SPPPSLTGELF
>TRBJ1-4|TRBV4-2|TRBD1
ASSQKGWTGAAPYGGEKLF
>TRBJ2-1|TRBV9|TRBD2
ASSVQAGTSIYNEQF
>TRBJ2-5|TRBV5-1|NA
ASRQDTEQY
>TRBJ1-5|TRBV2|NA
ASSVESAHQPQH
>TRBJ1-1|TRBV6-1|NA
ASSPQGFADTEAF
>TRBJ1-1|TRBV7-2|TRBD1
ASSSTGYITEAF
>TRBJ1-1|TRBV2|NA
ASSETEGWTEAF
>TRBJ1-5|TRBV20-1|NA
SASPPSNQPQH
>TRBJ2-1|TRBV4-3|NA
ASSQEATASYNEQF
>TRBJ2-1|TRBV18|TRBD2
AGSLPAGGYNEQF
>TRBJ2-1|TRBV28|NA
ASIPWRGNEQF
>TRBJ2-1|TRBV5-1|TRBD2
ASSFTSGGCNEQF
>TRBJ2-1|TRBV5-6|TRBD1
ASSLDWGQVVNEQF
>TRBJ2-3|TRBV27|TRBD2
ASSLGTSGNTDTQY
>TRBJ1-2|TRBV2|TRBD1
ASALTTGTYGYT
>TRBJ1-1|TRBV29-1|NA
SVEAGEGAF
>TRBJ2-3|TRBV20-1|NA
SARVNLPTDTQY
>TRBJ2-1|TRBV27|TRBD2
ASSFSSGSGNEQF